This TCR beta chain was captured by sequencing in a study of PD-1 blockade in classical Hodgkin lymphoma. Study results and limitations: While CD8+ TCR diversity did not rise significantly by C4D1, CD4+ TCR diversity did. At baseline, newly diagnosed patients reportedly showed less TCR diversity than healthy donors.

CDR3 length equals 16 residues. Deletions cut 0 bases from V and 8 bases from J, with 17 bases between. Germline V gene lookup returns CDR1 MGHRA and CDR2 YSYEKL. Data came from immunoSEQ multiplex PCR; TCRdb stores just in-frame clones and leaves some out. Found here are over 85,000 clones, about 93% of them singletons; the top ten hold about 2%. A remark on this clone: Antigen specificity is unknown.

Time point of the sample: cycle 4 day 1 (C4D1), after five to seven weeks of nivolumab. Following autologous stem cell transplantation, relapse occurred in every patient, and exposure to brentuximab vedotin varied. When best responses were assessed, they were complete response, partial response or progressive disease. The sequences come from peripheral blood mononuclear cells (PBMCs), collected before the fourth cycle of nivolumab. The sequence was obtained from a human donor with classical Hodgkin lymphoma. This chain joins TRBV4-1 and TRBJ1-5; D gene uncertain. The CDR3 DNA reads as TGCGCCAGCAGCCAAGAAATGGCCCCCGGGCGGGAGCCCCAGCATTTT. Translated, it gives CASSQEMAPGREPQHF.